The 27 T cell receptor beta chains in this list originate from one sample, sequenced in a study of shared clonotypes between healthy human individuals (dated by TCRdb to about 2020). The library relied on the immunoSEQ multiplex PCR assay. The clones in this table, taken by TCRdb from immuneACCESS, are in-frame only. Not every clone is retained; where verified, under half of the shortfall comes from an unresolved V gene, and the cause of the rest is unknown. For this sample the table gives 2 million to 3 million clones, of which 93% were detected only once. The top ten constitute about 0.39% of the sample. The sequencing input was naive CD4+ T cells from PBMCs. The cell subset or site label, read with the paper, signifies: CD45RA+ positively selected. Source of these receptors: a man aged 18 to 35 in good health. Some clones in this sample may be carry-over from other donors' samples.

The rearrangement links TRBV18 to TRBJ2-1, with TRBD1 as a possible D gene (6 bases). Germline CDR1 KGHSH, CDR2 LQKENI. Trimming took 1 base from V and 8 from J, leaving 18 bases between them. The CDR3 extends over 16 amino acids. The CDR3 is CASSPLAGVVSDEQFF. CDR3 DNA sequence: TGTGCCAGCTCACCACTGGCAGGGGTAGTTTCGGATGAGCAGTTCTTC.

The chain uses TRBV6-1 and TRBJ2-1; the D gene is possibly TRBD2 (5 bases). The CDR3 is 14 amino acids. Trimming shortened V by 3 bases and J by 8 bases, and 14 bases separated the two germline ends. CDR1 and CDR2 from the germline V gene are MNHNS and SASEGT. CDR3 protein: CASSDPGRGYEQFF. Here the CDR3 DNA reads TGTGCCAGCAGTGACCCGGGCCGGGGTTATGAGCAGTTCTTC.

The CDR3 DNA is TGTGCCAGCAGCCAAGCTAGGTTTGGAAGCAATCAGCCCCAGCATTTT. The encoded protein is CASSQARFGSNQPQHF. The chain has TRBV4-2 and TRBJ1-5; D unclear. The CDR3 totals 16 residues. Germline CDR1 is LGHNA and CDR2 is YNFKEQ. The V end lost 1 base, the J end lost 1 base, and 11 bases lay between the germline ends.

This sequence joins TRBV2 and TRBJ2-1, with D possibly TRBD2 on 6 matching bases. The V and J ends lost 4 bases and 4 bases respectively, with 11 bases between them. The CDR3 loop spans 14 amino acids. Germline V gene sequence: CDR1 SNHLY, CDR2 FYNNEI. CDR3 in amino acids: CASSGARGYNEQFF. DNA for the CDR3: TGTGCCAGCAGTGGCGCGCGGGGTTACAATGAGCAGTTCTTC.

The chain is built from TRBV11-2 and TRBJ2-2; D is unclear. Germline V gives CDR1 SGHAT, CDR2 FQNNGV. Trimming took 0 bases from V and 5 from J, leaving 1 base between them. The CDR3 is 12 amino acids. CDR3: CASSLETGELFF. DNA for the CDR3: TGTGCCAGCAGCTTAGAGACCGGGGAGCTGTTTTTT.

J is TRBJ2-7 and V is TRBV5-4; D might be TRBD2 (7 bases). V was pared by 9 bases and J by 3 bases, with 22 bases between. This CDR3 spans 15 amino acids. CDR1 and CDR2 from the germline V gene are SGHNT and YYREEE (reference sequence). CDR3 DNA: TGTGCCACCCGAAGGGGGGCGGGAGAGAACTACGAGCAGTACTTC. This gives the protein CATRRGAGENYEQYF.

In the case of this clone: The same CDR3 can be traced to other DNA sequences in this sample. The chain joins TRBV9 to TRBJ2-7, with D perhaps matching TRBD2 (6 bases). The CDR3 is 14 amino acids. The V gene's germline CDR1 is SGDLS and CDR2 YYNGEE. With 4 bases removed from V and 2 bases from J, the gap between germline ends came to 13 bases. This CDR3 reads CASSPRTGAYEQYF. For the CDR3, the DNA is TGTGCCAGCAGCCCCCGGACGGGGGCCTACGAGCAGTACTTC.

In this sample, this clone turned up a few times. The gene calls are TRBV5-4 and TRBJ1-1; a weak D match, TRBD1 (5 bases). The CDR3 has 14 residues. Germline V gives CDR1 SGHNT, CDR2 YYREEE (reference sequence). V was clipped by 3 bases and J by 7 bases, with 16 bases between them. The DNA of the CDR3 is TGTGCCAGCAGCTCTACCGGGACCCGCAGTGAAGCTTTCTTT. This translates into CASSSTGTRSEAFF.

CDR3 protein: CASSRSSGGAYEQYF. The CDR3 DNA reads as TGTGCCAGCAGCCGATCTAGCGGAGGGGCCTACGAGCAGTACTTC. The chain joins TRBV7-9 to TRBJ2-7; 7 bases match TRBD2. The length of the CDR3 is 15 residues. Germline CDR1 SEHNR, CDR2 FQNEAQ (reference sequence). Trimming removed 5 bases from V and 2 bases from J; junction bases left unmatched: 9.

About this clone: This CDR3 is also generated by other DNA sequences in the sample. The chain is built from TRBV6-5 and TRBJ1-5; D unresolved. The CDR3 totals 14 residues. The V and J ends lost 0 bases and 7 bases respectively, with 10 bases between them. CDR1 and CDR2 from the germline V gene are MNHEY and SVGAGI. DNA of the CDR3: TGTGCCAGCAGTTACTCCGGGGTGGGACAGCCCCAGCATTTT. This sequence encodes CASSYSGVGQPQHF.

CDR3 region: CASSSTRGADIQYF. The DNA for the CDR3 is TGTGCCAGCAGCTCGACTCGAGGTGCGGACATTCAGTACTTC. V usage is TRBV7-9 and J usage is TRBJ2-4; D is uncertain. The germline V gene encodes CDR1 SEHNR and CDR2 FQNEAQ (reference sequence). This CDR3 comprises 14 residues. V was trimmed by 4 bases and J by 8 bases, leaving 15 bases between them.

The rearrangement uses TRBV28 and TRBJ2-5; D ambiguous. V was trimmed by 8 bases and J by 4 bases, leaving 14 bases between them. This CDR3 has 13 residues. Germline CDR1 reads MDHEN; CDR2 reads SYDVKM. CDR3 loop: CASLSRTGETQYF. CDR3 nucleotides: TGTGCCAGCCTGAGCAGAACCGGAGAGACCCAGTACTTC.

The V and J genes are TRBV15 and TRBJ2-7; TRBD1 matches at 9 bases. This CDR3 has 16 amino acids. Unmatched junction bases numbered 9, after V lost 1 base and J lost 5 bases. In germline, CDR1 is LNHNV, CDR2 YYDKDF (reference sequence). CDR3 nucleotides: TGTGCCACCAGCAGAGTTCCGGGACAGGGTGAACACGAGCAGTACTTC. It encodes CATSRVPGQGEHEQYF. Filled out from reference TRBV15 and TRBJ2-7, the complete variable domain reads DAMVIQNPRYQVTQFGKPVTLSCSQTLNHNVMYWYQQKSSQAPKLLFHYYDKDFNNEADTPDNFQSRRPNTSFCFLDIRSPGLGDTAMYLCATSRVPGQGEHEQYFGPGTRLTVT.

The chain uses TRBV30 and TRBJ2-1, with D perhaps given as TRBD1 or TRBD2 (5 bases each). This CDR3 comprises 12 residues. V lost 3 bases to trimming and J lost 12 bases, with 15 bases between them. Germline values: CDR1 GTSNPN, CDR2 SVGIG (reference sequence). For the CDR3, the DNA is TGTGCCTGGAGGGGGGACCCCCCGCCGCAGTTCTTC. Translating it yields CAWRGDPPPQFF. Together with reference TRBV30 and TRBJ2-1, the CDR3 gives the full variable domain: SQTIHQWPATLVQPVGSPLSLECTVEGTSNPNLYWYRQAAGRGLQLLFYSVGIGQISSEVPQNLSASRPQDRQFILSSKKLLLSDSGFYLCAWRGDPPPQFFGPGTRLTVL.

The chain couples TRBV6-1 to TRBJ1-1; 8 bases align to TRBD1. Trimming cost V 6 bases and J 3 bases; bases outside gene matches: 6. Germline CDR1 and CDR2: MNHNS and SASEGT. The CDR3 spans 14 residues. CDR3 in amino acids: CASRETGVYTEAFF. The CDR3 bases are TGTGCCAGCAGGGAGACAGGGGTTTACACTGAAGCTTTCTTT.

This sequence joins TRBV30 and TRBJ2-5; D gene unclear. V was trimmed by 0 bases and J by 6 bases, leaving 20 bases between them. Germline values: CDR1 GTSNPN, CDR2 SVGIG (reference sequence). The CDR3 extends over 16 amino acids. The CDR3 reads CAWSVGWTDAVKTQYF. The CDR3, as DNA: TGTGCCTGGAGTGTAGGTTGGACCGACGCTGTGAAGACCCAGTACTTC.

With respect to this clone: This sample also contains other DNA sequences that code for the same CDR3. The V and J genes are TRBV28 and TRBJ2-7; D gene unclear. The CDR3 has 14 amino acids. The V end lost 6 bases, the J end lost 0 bases, and 12 bases lay between the germline ends. Germline-derived CDR1 and CDR2 are MDHEN and SYDVKM. The CDR3 reads CASSSGLSSYEQYF. Written as DNA, the CDR3 is TGTGCCAGCAGCTCCGGCCTCAGCTCCTACGAGCAGTACTTC.

The chain employs TRBV6-1 and TRBJ2-5; possibly TRBD1 or TRBD2 for D (5 bases each). Germline V gene sequence: CDR1 MNHNS, CDR2 SASEGT. The CDR3 runs to 12 residues. V gave up 3 bases and J gave up 5 bases, with 7 bases separating them. As DNA, the CDR3 is TGTGCCAGCAGTGACAGGGAGGAGACCCAGTACTTC. Its translation: CASSDREETQYF.

The V gene is TRBV25-1, the J gene TRBJ2-5; D is uncertain. V shed 6 bases and J shed 5 bases, with 16 bases lying between them. The CDR3 spans 14 residues. Germline V CDR1 and CDR2: MGHDK, SYGVNS. The CDR3, as DNA: TGTGCCAGCAGGGAAAGACTTAGAGGCGAGACCCAGTACTTC. Translated: CASRERLRGETQYF. Complete variable domain (other parts from reference TRBV25-1 and TRBJ2-5): EADIYQTPRYLVIGTGKKITLECSQTMGHDKMYWYQQDPGMELHLIHYSYGVNSTEKGDLSSESTVSRIRTEHFPLTLESARPSHTSQYLCASRERLRGETQYFGPGTRLLVL.

The V and J genes are TRBV5-4 and TRBJ2-3, with 10 bases lining up with TRBD1. V shed 4 bases and J 4 bases; nucleotides not matched to a gene: 9. Germline loops: CDR1 SGHNT, CDR2 YYREEE (reference sequence). The CDR3 loop spans 16 amino acids. CDR3 protein: CASSAPGTGEADTQYF. The CDR3 DNA sequence: TGTGCCAGCAGCGCCCCCGGGACAGGGGAGGCAGATACGCAGTATTTT.

As to this clone: This same CDR3 is encoded by further DNA sequences in the sample. J is TRBJ1-2 and V is TRBV11-2; D is ambiguous. The length of the CDR3 is 13 residues. The germline V gene has CDR1 SGHAT and CDR2 FQNNGV. V lost 1 base and J lost 2, with 5 bases in between. In nucleotides, the CDR3 is TGTGCCAGCAGCTTAGCGGCCAACTATGGCTACACCTTC. Translating it yields CASSLAANYGYTF.

The CDR3 here is CASSVVSGFTDTQYF. As DNA, the CDR3 is TGTGCCAGCAGCGTAGTTAGCGGGTTCACAGATACGCAGTATTTT. This chain connects TRBV9 to TRBJ2-3; 7 bases map to TRBD2. The CDR3 extends over 15 amino acids. With V trimmed by 0 bases and J by 2 bases, 3 bases remained unmatched. Per the germline V gene, CDR1 is SGDLS and CDR2 is YYNGEE. The full variable domain, in which reference TRBV9 and TRBJ2-3 provide the parts outside the CDR3, is DSGVTQTPKHLITATGQRVTLRCSPRSGDLSVYWYQQSLDQGLQFLIQYYNGEERAKGNILERFSAQQFPDLHSELNLSSLELGDSALYFCASSVVSGFTDTQYFGPGTRLTVL.

This chain links TRBV6-1 with TRBJ2-2; 7 bases match TRBD1. CDR1 and CDR2 from the germline V gene are MNHNS and SASEGT. This CDR3 has 14 amino acids. After removal of 8 bases from V and 6 bases from J, the junction contained 9 bases not matched to a gene. The CDR3 coding sequence is TGTGCCAGCGACAGGGAAGGGGTGGCCGGGGAGCTGTTTTTT. It encodes CASDREGVAGELFF.

J is TRBJ1-5 and V is TRBV7-2; D may be TRBD1 (5 bases). This CDR3 contains 14 residues. Germline V lookup: CDR1 SGHTA, CDR2 FQGNSA. V lost 1 base and J lost 4, with 8 bases in between. The CDR3 nucleotides read TGTGCCAGCAGCTTAGGCAGGGCAAATCAGCCCCAGCATTTT. Protein sequence: CASSLGRANQPQHF.

The V call is TRBV28, the J call TRBJ2-7; 10 bases are shared with TRBD1. J lost 5 bases, V lost 5 bases, and 15 bases had no gene match. The CDR3 sequence is 17 residues long. Germline CDR1 reads MDHEN; CDR2 reads SYDVKM. CDR3 bases: TGTGCCAGCAGTGGGGGAGAGTTGGGGACAGGGGTCCACGAGCAGTACTTC. Residues: CASSGGELGTGVHEQYF.

The chain uses TRBV6-6 and TRBJ2-3; D is undetermined. Germline-derived CDR1 and CDR2 are MNHNY and SVGAGI (reference sequence). V was shortened by 0 bases and J by 2 bases, with 9 bases between the two germline ends. CDR3 size: 15 residues. The CDR3: CASSYSRLYTDTQYF. In DNA, the CDR3 is TGTGCCAGCAGTTACTCGAGGCTTTACACAGATACGCAGTATTTT.

The rearrangement uses TRBV7-2 and TRBJ2-5, with D unresolved. V dropped 1 base and J dropped 7 bases, with 4 bases sitting between them. Germline CDR1 SGHTA, CDR2 FQGNSA. The CDR3 is made up of 11 amino acids. CDR3: CASSLGWTQYF. CDR3 nucleotides: TGTGCCAGCAGCTTAGGATGGACCCAGTACTTC. The variable domain in full, with the rest retrieved from reference TRBV7-2 and TRBJ2-5, is GAGVSQSPSNKVTEKGKDVELRCDPISGHTALYWYRQSLGQGLEFLIYFQGNSAPDKSGLPSDRFSAERTGGSVSTLTIQRTQQEDSAVYLCASSLGWTQYFGPGTRLLVL.